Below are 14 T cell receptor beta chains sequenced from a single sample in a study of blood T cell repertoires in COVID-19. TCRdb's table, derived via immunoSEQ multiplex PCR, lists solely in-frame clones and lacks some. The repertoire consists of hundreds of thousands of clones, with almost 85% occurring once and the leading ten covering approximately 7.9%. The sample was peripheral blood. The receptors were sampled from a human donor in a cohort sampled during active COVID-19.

The DNA of the CDR3 is TGTGCCAGCAGCCCCCGAGGCGCGGGGAGCTCCTACAATGAGCAGTTCTTC. This encodes CASSPRGAGSSYNEQFF. The chain is built from TRBV7-2 and TRBJ2-1; D might be TRBD2 (6 bases). There are 17 residues in the CDR3. Per germline, CDR1 SGHTA and CDR2 FQGNSA. Trimming cost V 5 bases and J 0 bases, with 17 bases left between them.

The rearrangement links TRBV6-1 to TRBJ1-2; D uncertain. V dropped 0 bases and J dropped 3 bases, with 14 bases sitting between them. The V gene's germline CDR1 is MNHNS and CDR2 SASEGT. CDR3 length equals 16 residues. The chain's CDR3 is CASSEALSGQDYGYTF. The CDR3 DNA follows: TGTGCCAGCAGTGAAGCGCTGTCAGGCCAGGACTATGGCTACACCTTC.

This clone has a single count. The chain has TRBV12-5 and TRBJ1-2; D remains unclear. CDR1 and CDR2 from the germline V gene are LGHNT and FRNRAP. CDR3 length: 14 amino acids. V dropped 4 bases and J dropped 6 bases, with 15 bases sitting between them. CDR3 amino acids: CASGWQPGEDGYTF. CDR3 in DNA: TGTGCTAGTGGTTGGCAACCTGGGGAGGATGGCTACACCTTC.

The CDR3 loop reads CASSPQRTGLGELFF. CDR3 sequence (DNA): TGTGCCAGCAGCCCCCAAAGGACAGGGTTAGGGGAGCTGTTTTTT. The chain links TRBV3-1 (or the pseudogene TRBV3-2) to TRBJ2-2; 8 bases are a match to TRBD1. Germline-derived CDR1 and CDR2 are LGHDT and YNNKEL (reference sequence). CDR3 length: 15 amino acids. J gave up 8 bases and V 4 bases, and 9 bases lay outside the gene matches.

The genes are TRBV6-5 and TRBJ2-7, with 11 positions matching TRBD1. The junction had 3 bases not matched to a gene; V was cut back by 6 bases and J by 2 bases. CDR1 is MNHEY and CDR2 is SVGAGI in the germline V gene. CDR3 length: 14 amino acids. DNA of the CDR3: TGTGCCAGCAGCGAGGACAGGGGGCCCTACGAGCAGTACTTC. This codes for CASSEDRGPYEQYF.

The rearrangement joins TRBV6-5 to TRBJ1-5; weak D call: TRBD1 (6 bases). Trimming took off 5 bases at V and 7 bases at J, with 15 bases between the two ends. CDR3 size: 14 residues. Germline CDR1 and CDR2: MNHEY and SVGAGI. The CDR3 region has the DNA TGTGCCAGCAGTCCATACAGGGAAAAACAGCCCCAGCATTTT. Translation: CASSPYREKQPQHF.

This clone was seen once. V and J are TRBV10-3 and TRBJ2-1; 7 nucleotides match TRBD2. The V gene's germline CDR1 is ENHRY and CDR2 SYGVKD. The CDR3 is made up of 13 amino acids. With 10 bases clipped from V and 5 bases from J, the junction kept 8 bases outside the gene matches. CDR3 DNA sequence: TGTGCCACTCTACGGCTAGCGGACAATGAGCAGTTCTTC. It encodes CATLRLADNEQFF.

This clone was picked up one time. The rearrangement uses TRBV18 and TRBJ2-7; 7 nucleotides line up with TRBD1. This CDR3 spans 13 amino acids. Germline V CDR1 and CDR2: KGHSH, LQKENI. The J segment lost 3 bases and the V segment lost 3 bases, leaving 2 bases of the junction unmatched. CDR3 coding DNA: TGTGCCAGCTCACCGTCAGGGGGCTACGAGCAGTACTTC. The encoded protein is CASSPSGGYEQYF.

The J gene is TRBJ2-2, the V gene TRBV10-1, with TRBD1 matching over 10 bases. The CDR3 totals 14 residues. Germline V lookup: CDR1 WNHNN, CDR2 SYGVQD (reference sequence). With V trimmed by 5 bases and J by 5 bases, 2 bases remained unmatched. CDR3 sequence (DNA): TGCGCCAGCAGTCGGGACAGGGGAACCGGGGAGCTGTTTTTT. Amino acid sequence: CASSRDRGTGELFF.

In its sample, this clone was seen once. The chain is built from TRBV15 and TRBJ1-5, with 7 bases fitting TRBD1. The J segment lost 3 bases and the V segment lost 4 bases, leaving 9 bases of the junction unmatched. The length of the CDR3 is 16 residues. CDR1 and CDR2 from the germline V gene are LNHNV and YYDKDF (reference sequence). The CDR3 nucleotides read TGTGCCACCAGCATTCATTCCAGGGGGATCAATCAGCCCCAGCATTTT. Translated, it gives CATSIHSRGINQPQHF. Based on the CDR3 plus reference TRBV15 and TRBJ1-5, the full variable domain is DAMVIQNPRYQVTQFGKPVTLSCSQTLNHNVMYWYQQKSSQAPKLLFHYYDKDFNNEADTPDNFQSRRPNTSFCFLDIRSPGLGDTAMYLCATSIHSRGINQPQHFGDGTRLSIL.

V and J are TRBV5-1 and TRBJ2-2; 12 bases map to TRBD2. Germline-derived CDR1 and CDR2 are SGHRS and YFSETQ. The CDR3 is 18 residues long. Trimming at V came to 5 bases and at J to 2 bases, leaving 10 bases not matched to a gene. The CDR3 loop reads CASRPLGTSGSNTGELFF. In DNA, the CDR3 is TGCGCCAGCAGACCTCTAGGGACTAGCGGGTCCAACACCGGGGAGCTGTTTTTT.

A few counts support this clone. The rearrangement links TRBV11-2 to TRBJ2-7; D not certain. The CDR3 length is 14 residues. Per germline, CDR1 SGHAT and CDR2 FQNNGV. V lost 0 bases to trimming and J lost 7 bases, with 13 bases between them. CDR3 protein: CASSLDRPPEEQYF. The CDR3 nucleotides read TGTGCCAGCAGCTTAGACAGACCTCCGGAGGAGCAGTACTTC.

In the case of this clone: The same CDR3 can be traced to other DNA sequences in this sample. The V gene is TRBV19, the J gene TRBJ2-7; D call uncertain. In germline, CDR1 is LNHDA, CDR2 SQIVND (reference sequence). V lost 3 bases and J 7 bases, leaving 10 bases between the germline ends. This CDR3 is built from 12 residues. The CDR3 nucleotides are TGTGCCAGTAGTATCCCGGGTGGGGAGCAGTACTTC. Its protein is CASSIPGGEQYF.

The DNA of the CDR3 is TGTGCCAGCAGCGGCGACAGCGGAGGGAGTCAGCCCCAGCATTTT. Its protein is CASSGDSGGSQPQHF. The chain uses TRBV3-1 (or the pseudogene TRBV3-2) and TRBJ1-5; possibly TRBD1 for D (5 bases). The CDR3 runs 15 residues. Trimming took off 5 bases at V and 6 bases at J, with 17 bases between the two ends. Germline V lookup: CDR1 LGHDT, CDR2 YNNKEL (reference sequence).